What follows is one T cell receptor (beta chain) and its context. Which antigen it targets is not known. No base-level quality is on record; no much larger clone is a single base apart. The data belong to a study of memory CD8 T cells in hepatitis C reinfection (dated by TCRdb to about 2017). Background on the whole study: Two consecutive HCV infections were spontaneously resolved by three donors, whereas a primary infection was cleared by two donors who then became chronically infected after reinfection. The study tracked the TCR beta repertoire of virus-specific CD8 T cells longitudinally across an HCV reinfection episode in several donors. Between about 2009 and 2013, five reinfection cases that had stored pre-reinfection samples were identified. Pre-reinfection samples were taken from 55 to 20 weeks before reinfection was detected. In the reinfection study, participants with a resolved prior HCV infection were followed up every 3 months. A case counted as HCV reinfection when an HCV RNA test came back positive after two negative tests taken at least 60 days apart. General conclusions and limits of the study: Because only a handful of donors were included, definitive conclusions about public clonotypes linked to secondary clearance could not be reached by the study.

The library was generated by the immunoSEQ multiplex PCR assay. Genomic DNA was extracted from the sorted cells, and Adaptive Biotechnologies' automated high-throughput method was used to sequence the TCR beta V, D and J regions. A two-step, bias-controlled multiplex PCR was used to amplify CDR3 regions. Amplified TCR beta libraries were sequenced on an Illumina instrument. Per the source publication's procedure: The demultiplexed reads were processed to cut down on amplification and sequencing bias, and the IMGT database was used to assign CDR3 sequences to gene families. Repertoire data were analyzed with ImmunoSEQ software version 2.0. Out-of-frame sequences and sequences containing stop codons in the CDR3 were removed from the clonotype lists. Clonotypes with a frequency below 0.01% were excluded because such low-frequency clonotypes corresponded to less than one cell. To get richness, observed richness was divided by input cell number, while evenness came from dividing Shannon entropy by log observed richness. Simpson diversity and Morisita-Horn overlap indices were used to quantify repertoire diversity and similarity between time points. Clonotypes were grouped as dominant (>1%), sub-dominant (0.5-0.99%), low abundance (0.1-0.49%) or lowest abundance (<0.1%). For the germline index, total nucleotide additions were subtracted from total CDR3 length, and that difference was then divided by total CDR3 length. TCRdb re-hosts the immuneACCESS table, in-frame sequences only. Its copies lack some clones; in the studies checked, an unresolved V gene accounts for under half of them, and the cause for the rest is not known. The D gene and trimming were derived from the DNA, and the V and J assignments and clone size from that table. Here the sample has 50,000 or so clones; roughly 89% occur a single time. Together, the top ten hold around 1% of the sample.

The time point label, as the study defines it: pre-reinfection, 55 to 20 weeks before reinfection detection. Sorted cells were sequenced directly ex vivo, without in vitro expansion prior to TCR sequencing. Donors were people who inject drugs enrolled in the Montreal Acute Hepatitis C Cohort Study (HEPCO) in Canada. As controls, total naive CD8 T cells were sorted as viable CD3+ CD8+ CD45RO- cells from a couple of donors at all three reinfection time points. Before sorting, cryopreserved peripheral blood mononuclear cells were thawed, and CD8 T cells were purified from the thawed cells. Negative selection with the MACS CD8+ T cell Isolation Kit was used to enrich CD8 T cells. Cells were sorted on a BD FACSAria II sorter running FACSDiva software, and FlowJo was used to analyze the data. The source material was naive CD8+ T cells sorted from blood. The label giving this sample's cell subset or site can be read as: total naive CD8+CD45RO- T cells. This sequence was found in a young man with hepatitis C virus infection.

The CDR3 amino acid sequence is: CASSLAGWVDTQYF. In nucleotide form, the sequence is TGTGCCAGCAGCCTAGCGGGGTGGGTGGATACGCAGTATTTT. The chain employs TRBV5-4 and TRBJ2-3, and 9 junction bases match TRBD2. V is cut back by 4 bases and J by 6 bases, with 6 bases in the junction unmatched. The CDR3 spans 14 residues, from the cysteine through the phenylalanine. Only the CDR3 region is kept as DNA, spanning 42 bases read in frame from base 1. Reading the germline V gene (reference sequence) gives CDR1 SGHNT and CDR2 YYREEE. The variable domain in full, with residues beyond the CDR3 obtained from the reference TRBV5-4 and TRBJ2-3 genes, is ETGVTQSPTHLIKTRGQQVTLRCSSQSGHNTVSWYQQALGQGPQFIFQYYREEENGRGNFPPRFSGLQFPNYSSELNVNALELDDSALYLCASSLAGWVDTQYFGPGTRLTVL.